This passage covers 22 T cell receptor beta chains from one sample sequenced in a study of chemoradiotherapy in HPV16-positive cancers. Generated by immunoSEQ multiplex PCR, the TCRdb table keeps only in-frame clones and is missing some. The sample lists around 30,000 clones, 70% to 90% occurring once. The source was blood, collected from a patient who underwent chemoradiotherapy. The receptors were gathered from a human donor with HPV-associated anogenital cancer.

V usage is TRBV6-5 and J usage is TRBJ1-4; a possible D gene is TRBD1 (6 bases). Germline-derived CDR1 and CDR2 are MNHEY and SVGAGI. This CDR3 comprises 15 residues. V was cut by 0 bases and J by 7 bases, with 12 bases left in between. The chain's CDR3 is CASSYSTGRGEKLFF. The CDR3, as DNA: TGTGCCAGCAGTTACTCTACAGGGAGAGGTGAAAAACTGTTTTTT.

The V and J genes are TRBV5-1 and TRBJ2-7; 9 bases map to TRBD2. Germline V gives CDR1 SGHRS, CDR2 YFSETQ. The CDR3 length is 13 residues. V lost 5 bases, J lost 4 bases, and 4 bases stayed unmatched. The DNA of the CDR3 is TGCGCCAGCAGTTGGACTAGCGAGTACGAGCAGTACTTC. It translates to CASSWTSEYEQYF.

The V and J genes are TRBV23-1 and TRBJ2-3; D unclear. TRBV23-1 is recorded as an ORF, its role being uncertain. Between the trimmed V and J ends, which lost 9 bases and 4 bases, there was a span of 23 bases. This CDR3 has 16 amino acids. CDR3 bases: TGCGCCAGTCAACGCTGGGGATACTTGGTGGCAGATACGCAGTATTTT. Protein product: CASQRWGYLVADTQYF.

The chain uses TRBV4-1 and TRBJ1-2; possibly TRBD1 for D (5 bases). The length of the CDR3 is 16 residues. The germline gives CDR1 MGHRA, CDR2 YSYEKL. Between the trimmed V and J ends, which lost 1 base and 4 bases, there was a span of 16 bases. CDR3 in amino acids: CASSQGVGPGGYGYTF. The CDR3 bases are TGCGCCAGCAGCCAAGGGGTCGGACCCGGGGGCTATGGCTACACCTTC.

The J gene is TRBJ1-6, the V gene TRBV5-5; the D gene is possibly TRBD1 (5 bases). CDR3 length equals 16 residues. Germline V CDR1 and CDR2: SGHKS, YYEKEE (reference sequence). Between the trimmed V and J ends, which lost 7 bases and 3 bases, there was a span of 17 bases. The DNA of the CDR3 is TGTGCCAGCCGCCTAGAGAGGCAGGGCTATAATTCACCCCTCCACTTT. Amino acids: CASRLERQGYNSPLHF. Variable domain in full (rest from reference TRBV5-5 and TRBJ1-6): DAGVTQSPTHLIKTRGQQVTLRCSPISGHKSVSWYQQVLGQGPQFIFQYYEKEERGRGNFPDRFSARQFPNYSSELNVNALLLGDSALYLCASRLERQGYNSPLHFGNGTRLTVT.

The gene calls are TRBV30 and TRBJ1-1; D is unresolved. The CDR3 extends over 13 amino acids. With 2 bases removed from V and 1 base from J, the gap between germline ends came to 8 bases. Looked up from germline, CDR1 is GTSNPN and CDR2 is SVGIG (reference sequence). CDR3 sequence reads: CAWSRGPNTEAFF. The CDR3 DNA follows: TGTGCCTGGAGTCGAGGTCCGAACACTGAAGCTTTCTTT.

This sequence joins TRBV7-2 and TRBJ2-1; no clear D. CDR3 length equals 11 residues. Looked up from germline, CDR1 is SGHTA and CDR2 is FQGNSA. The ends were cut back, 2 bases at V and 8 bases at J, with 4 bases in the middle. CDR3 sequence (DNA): TGTGCCAGCAGCTTATCCCATGAGCAGTTCTTC. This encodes CASSLSHEQFF.

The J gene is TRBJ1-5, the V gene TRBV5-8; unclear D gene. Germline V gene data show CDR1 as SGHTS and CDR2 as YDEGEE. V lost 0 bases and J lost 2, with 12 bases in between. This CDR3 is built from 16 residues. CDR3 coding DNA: TGTGCCAGCAGCTTGGAGGGCGGGGTCCGCAATCAGCCCCAGCATTTT. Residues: CASSLEGGVRNQPQHF.

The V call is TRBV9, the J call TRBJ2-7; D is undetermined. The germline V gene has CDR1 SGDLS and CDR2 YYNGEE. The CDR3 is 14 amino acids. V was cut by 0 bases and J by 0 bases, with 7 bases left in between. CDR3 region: CASSVDGVSYEQYF. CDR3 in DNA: TGTGCCAGCAGCGTAGATGGGGTCTCCTACGAGCAGTACTTC.

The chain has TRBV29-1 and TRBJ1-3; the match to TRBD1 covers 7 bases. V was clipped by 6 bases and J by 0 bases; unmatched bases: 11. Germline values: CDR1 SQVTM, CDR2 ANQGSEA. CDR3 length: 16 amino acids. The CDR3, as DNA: TGCAGCGTGCAGGCCATGACAGGGAGCTCTGGAAACACCATATATTTT. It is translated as CSVQAMTGSSGNTIYF.

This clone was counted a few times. This CDR3 reads CATSNYRGETQYF. The CDR3 bases are TGTGCCACCAGCAATTACAGGGGAGAGACCCAGTACTTC. The gene calls are TRBV15 and TRBJ2-5; 7 bases agree with TRBD1. V shed 4 bases, J shed 4 bases, and the junction held 3 bases outside the gene matches. This CDR3 contains 13 residues. Germline loops: CDR1 LNHNV, CDR2 YYDKDF (reference sequence).

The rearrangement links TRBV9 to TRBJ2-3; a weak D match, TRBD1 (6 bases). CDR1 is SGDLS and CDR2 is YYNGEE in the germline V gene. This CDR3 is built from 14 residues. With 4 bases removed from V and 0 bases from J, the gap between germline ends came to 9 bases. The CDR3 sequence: CASSLRGSTDTQYF. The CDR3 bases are TGTGCCAGCAGCCTCAGGGGAAGCACAGATACGCAGTATTTT. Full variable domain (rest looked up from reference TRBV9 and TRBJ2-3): DSGVTQTPKHLITATGQRVTLRCSPRSGDLSVYWYQQSLDQGLQFLIQYYNGEERAKGNILERFSAQQFPDLHSELNLSSLELGDSALYFCASSLRGSTDTQYFGPGTRLTVL.

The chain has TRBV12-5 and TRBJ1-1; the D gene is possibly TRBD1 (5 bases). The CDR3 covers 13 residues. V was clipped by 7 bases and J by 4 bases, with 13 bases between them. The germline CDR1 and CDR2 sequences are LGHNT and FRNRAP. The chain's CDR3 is CASAPGGSTEAFF. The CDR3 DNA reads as TGTGCTAGTGCCCCCGGGGGGAGCACTGAAGCTTTCTTT.

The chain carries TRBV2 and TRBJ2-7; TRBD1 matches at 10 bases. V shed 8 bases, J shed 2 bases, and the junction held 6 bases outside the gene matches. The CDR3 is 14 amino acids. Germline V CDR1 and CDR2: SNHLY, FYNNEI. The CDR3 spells CASLRDRGTYEQYF. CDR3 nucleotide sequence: TGTGCCAGCCTACGGGACAGGGGCACCTACGAGCAGTACTTC.

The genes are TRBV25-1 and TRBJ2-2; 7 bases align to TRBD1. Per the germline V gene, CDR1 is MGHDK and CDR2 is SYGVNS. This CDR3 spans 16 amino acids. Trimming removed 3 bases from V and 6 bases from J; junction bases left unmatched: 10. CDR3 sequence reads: CASSDPTGVGAGELFF. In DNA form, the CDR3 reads TGTGCCAGCAGTGACCCAACAGGGGTCGGGGCCGGGGAGCTGTTTTTT.

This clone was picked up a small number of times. CDR3 DNA: TGTGCCAGCAGCGGTTTGACAGGGGGCGTGAATCAGCCCCAGCATTTT. Protein: CASSGLTGGVNQPQHF. J is TRBJ1-5 and V is TRBV2; TRBD1 agrees at 10 bases. CDR3 length: 16 amino acids. In germline, CDR1 is SNHLY, CDR2 FYNNEI. Trimming took 6 bases from V and 4 from J; bases not matched to a gene: 9. Using reference TRBV2 and TRBJ1-5 for the parts outside the CDR3, the full variable domain is EPEVTQTPSHQVTQMGQEVILRCVPISNHLYFYWYRQILGQKVEFLVSFYNNEISEKSEIFDDQFSVERPDGSNFTLKIRSTKLEDSAMYFCASSGLTGGVNQPQHFGDGTRLSIL.

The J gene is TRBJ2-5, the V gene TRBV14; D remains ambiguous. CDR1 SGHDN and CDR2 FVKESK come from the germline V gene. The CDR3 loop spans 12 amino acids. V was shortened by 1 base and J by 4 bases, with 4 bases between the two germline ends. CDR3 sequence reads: CASSQVGETQYF. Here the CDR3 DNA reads TGTGCCAGCAGCCAAGTGGGAGAGACCCAGTACTTC. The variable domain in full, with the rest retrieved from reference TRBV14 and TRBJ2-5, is EAGVTQFPSHSVIEKGQTVTLRCDPISGHDNLYWYRRVMGKEIKFLLHFVKESKQDESGMPNNRFLAERTGGTYSTLKVQPAELEDSGVYFCASSQVGETQYFGPGTRLLVL.

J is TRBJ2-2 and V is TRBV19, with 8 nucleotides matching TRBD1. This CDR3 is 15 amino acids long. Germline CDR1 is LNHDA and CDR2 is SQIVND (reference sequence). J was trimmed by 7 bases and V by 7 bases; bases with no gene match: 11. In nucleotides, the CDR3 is TGTGCCAGTACCAGGAACAGGGGGGATGTCGGGGAGCTGTTTTTT. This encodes CASTRNRGDVGELFF. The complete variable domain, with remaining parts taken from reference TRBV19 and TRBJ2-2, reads DGGITQSPKYLFRKEGQNVTLSCEQNLNHDAMYWYRQDPGQGLRLIYYSQIVNDFQKGDIAEGYSVSREKKESFPLTVTSAQKNPTAFYLCASTRNRGDVGELFFGEGSRLTVL.

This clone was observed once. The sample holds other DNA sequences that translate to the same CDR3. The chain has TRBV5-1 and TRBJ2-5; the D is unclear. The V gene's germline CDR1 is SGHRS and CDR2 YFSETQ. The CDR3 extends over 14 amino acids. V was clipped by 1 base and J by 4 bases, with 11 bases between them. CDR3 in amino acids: CASSLQDRRETQYF. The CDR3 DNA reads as TGCGCCAGCAGCTTGCAGGACCGCCGAGAGACCCAGTACTTC.

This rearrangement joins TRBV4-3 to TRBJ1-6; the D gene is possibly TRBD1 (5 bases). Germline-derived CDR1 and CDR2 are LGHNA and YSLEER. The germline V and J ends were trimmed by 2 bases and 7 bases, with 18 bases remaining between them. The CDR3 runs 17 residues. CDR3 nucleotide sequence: TGCGCCAGCAGCCAATCCGGGCCCAGGGATCGGAATTCACCCCTCCACTTT. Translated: CASSQSGPRDRNSPLHF.

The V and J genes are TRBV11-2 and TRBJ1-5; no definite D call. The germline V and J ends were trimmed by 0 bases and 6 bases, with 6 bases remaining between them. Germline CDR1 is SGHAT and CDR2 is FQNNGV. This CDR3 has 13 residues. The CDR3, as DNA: TGTGCCAGCAGCTTAGAAAGGACTCAGCCCCAGCATTTT. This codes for CASSLERTQPQHF. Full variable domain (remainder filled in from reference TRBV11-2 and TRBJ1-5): EAGVAQSPRYKIIEKRQSVAFWCNPISGHATLYWYQQILGQGPKLLIQFQNNGVVDDSQLPKDRFSAERLKGVDSTLKIQPAKLEDSAVYLCASSLERTQPQHFGDGTRLSIL.

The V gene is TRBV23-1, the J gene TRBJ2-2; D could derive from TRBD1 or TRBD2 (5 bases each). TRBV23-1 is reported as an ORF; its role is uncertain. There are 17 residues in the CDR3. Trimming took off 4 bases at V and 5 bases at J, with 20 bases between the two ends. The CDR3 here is CASSLNRDVYGTGELFF. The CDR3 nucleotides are TGCGCCAGCAGTCTAAACCGGGACGTCTATGGGACCGGGGAGCTGTTTTTT.